The 20 T cell receptor beta chains below come from one sample, sequenced in a study of beta chain features in type 1 diabetes (dated by TCRdb to between 2018 and 2020). These receptors are not linked to any known antigen. Library generation was performed with the immunoSEQ multiplex PCR assay. The entire isolated RNA was reverse transcribed using the High Capacity cDNA Reverse Transcription Kit, and thus expressed TCRB transcripts were sequenced. TCRdb obtained this table from immuneACCESS and retained in-frame rearrangements with V and J assigned. These tables miss some clones; where compared with another copy, unresolved V genes account for less than half of the shortfall, and the remainder is unexplained. For this sample there are some 52,000 clones; roughly 40% appear just once. Of the sample, more than 1.4% falls within the top ten clones. Study-wide findings and limitations: Type 1 diabetes patients showed a moderate but significant shortening of TCRB CDR3 length in all four CD4+ subsets.

Input material: Tregs from blood. Sample cell subset or site, as interpreted from the label and publication: regulatory CD4+ T cells. All receptors derive from a man aged 25-45 years with type 1 diabetes.

This clone was seen only a few times. This rearrangement joins TRBV7-9 to TRBJ2-7; TRBD1 matches at 9 bases. The V gene end was trimmed by 4 bases and the J gene end by 7 bases; junction bases not matched to a gene: 11. The germline CDR1 and CDR2 sequences are SEHNR and FQNEAQ (reference sequence). The CDR3 is 15 residues long. This CDR3 reads CASSSPGTGSQEQYF. The DNA of the CDR3 is TGTGCCAGCAGCTCCCCCGGGACAGGGTCACAGGAGCAGTACTTC.

This clone turned up a few times. This chain uses TRBV27 with TRBJ1-1, with a weak D call TRBD1 (5 bases). Trimming cost V 6 bases and J 1 base, with 9 bases left between them. This CDR3 is 13 amino acids long. Germline CDR1 reads MNHEY; CDR2 reads SMNVEV (reference sequence). For the CDR3, the DNA is TGTGCCAGCAGCTCCGGACAGAACACTGAAGCTTTCTTT. Translating it yields CASSSGQNTEAFF.

This clone came up a few times. The chain combines TRBV7-2 with TRBJ2-5; D is unresolved. CDR1 and CDR2 (germline): SGHTA, FQGNSA. The CDR3 is made up of 14 amino acids. Trimming cost V 2 bases and J 3 bases, with 10 bases left between them. The CDR3 DNA reads TGTGCCAGCAGCTTATTTGATGCGGAAGAGACCCAGTACTTC. Translating gives CASSLFDAEETQYF.

This clone was picked up a small number of times. The chain employs TRBV27 and TRBJ1-5; TRBD1 matches at 9 bases. This CDR3 has 15 amino acids. Trimming removed 7 bases from V and 6 bases from J; junction bases left unmatched: 10. The germline V gene encodes CDR1 MNHEY and CDR2 SMNVEV (reference sequence). DNA for the CDR3: TGTGCCAGCACCCCTTCGACAGGGGGTGGTCAGCCCCAGCATTTT. Its protein product is CASTPSTGGGQPQHF.

V and J are TRBV10-3 and TRBJ1-2; a weak D match, TRBD1 (5 bases). Germline CDR1 ENHRY, CDR2 SYGVKD. Trimming stripped 1 base from V and 6 bases from J, with 12 bases between. The CDR3 is made up of 14 amino acids. CDR3 nucleotide sequence: TGTGCCATCAGTGAGTTGACAGAGAATAATGGCTACACCTTC. This translates into CAISELTENNGYTF.

This clone was seen only a few times. The genes are TRBV7-2 and TRBJ1-5; D is undetermined. CDR1 SGHTA and CDR2 FQGNSA come from the germline V gene. V lost 3 bases and J 0 bases, leaving 6 bases between the germline ends. The CDR3 spans 14 residues. The CDR3: CASSFQASNQPQHF. The CDR3 DNA follows: TGTGCCAGCAGCTTTCAGGCTAGCAATCAGCCCCAGCATTTT.

In its sample, this clone was seen once. The chain recombines TRBV18 with TRBJ1-1, with D possibly being TRBD1 (5 bases). CDR1 is KGHSH, CDR2 LQKENI, per germline. V lost 4 bases, J lost 11 bases, and 11 bases lay in between. The CDR3 consists of 11 residues. The CDR3 coding sequence is TGTGCCAGCTCACGGGGGGATTTGGCTTTCTTT. Translation gives CASSRGDLAFF.

This clone was counted a few times. The chain employs TRBV5-1 and TRBJ2-7; 7 bases are a match to TRBD1. The germline V gene has CDR1 SGHRS and CDR2 YFSETQ. The CDR3 loop spans 14 amino acids. Trimming removed 3 bases from V and 1 base from J; junction bases left unmatched: 4. The CDR3 nucleotides are TGCGCCAGCAGCTGGGGGACAGATTCCTACGAGCAGTACTTC. Amino acid sequence: CASSWGTDSYEQYF.

The chain links TRBV4-2 to TRBJ2-2, with 7 bases aligning to TRBD2. CDR3 length equals 16 residues. Germline lookup yields CDR1 LGHNA and CDR2 YNFKEQ. The ends lost 1 base at V and 6 bases at J; junction bases unmatched: 8. The CDR3 coding sequence is TGTGCCAGCAGCCAAGCACAGCGGGAAAGGGCCGGGGAGCTGTTTTTT. This gives the protein CASSQAQRERAGELFF.

The V and J genes are TRBV5-4 and TRBJ2-7; tentative D call: TRBD1 (6 bases). Germline assignment: CDR1 SGHNT and CDR2 YYREEE (reference sequence). The CDR3 loop spans 14 amino acids. The V and J ends lost 3 bases and 0 bases respectively, with 10 bases between them. The CDR3 bases are TGTGCCAGCAGCTCCGACAGGTCCTCCTACGAGCAGTACTTC. Its protein product is CASSSDRSSYEQYF.

The chain carries TRBV5-1 and TRBJ2-1; 10 nucleotides align to TRBD2. The CDR3 loop spans 16 amino acids. Per germline, CDR1 SGHRS and CDR2 YFSETQ. V gave up 4 bases and J gave up 6 bases; unmatched junction bases: 10. The CDR3 nucleotides read TGCGCCAGCAGCCGTAGGAATAGCGGGAGGTTCAATGAGCAGTTCTTC. Its protein product is CASSRRNSGRFNEQFF.

This clone was counted once. The DNA of the CDR3 is TGTGCCAGCATCCCAAAAAACGGAGCGGGAGGATTGAAAAACATTCAGTACTTC. Translated: CASIPKNGAGGLKNIQYF. The chain recombines TRBV6-4 with TRBJ2-4, with 9 nucleotides matching TRBD2. V lost 7 bases, J lost 4 bases, and 17 bases stayed unmatched. The length of the CDR3 is 18 residues. Per germline, CDR1 MRHNA and CDR2 SNTAGT.

The genes are TRBV5-1 and TRBJ2-3; 8 bases match TRBD1. This CDR3 comprises 14 residues. V lost 4 bases, J lost 3 bases, and 4 bases stayed unmatched. CDR1 and CDR2 from the germline V gene are SGHRS and YFSETQ. The CDR3 region is CASSEGQATDTQYF. In DNA form, the CDR3 reads TGCGCCAGCAGCGAGGGACAGGCGACAGATACGCAGTATTTT.

This chain joins TRBV2 and TRBJ1-5; D remains unclear. This CDR3 has 13 residues. The germline V gene encodes CDR1 SNHLY and CDR2 FYNNEI. Trimming shortened V by 3 bases and J by 6 bases, and 9 bases separated the two germline ends. The CDR3 coding sequence is TGTGCCAGCAGTGAGTATGGAGGTCAGCCCCAGCATTTT. It is translated as CASSEYGGQPQHF.

The chain carries TRBV30 and TRBJ1-6; 9 positions agree with TRBD1. Per the germline V gene, CDR1 is GTSNPN and CDR2 is SVGIG (reference sequence). The CDR3 sequence is 13 residues long. With V trimmed by 4 bases and J by 8 bases, 3 bases remained unmatched. The CDR3 DNA sequence: TGTGCCTGGAACCGGGACAGGGATTCACCCCTCCACTTT. Its protein product is CAWNRDRDSPLHF.

This clone turned up a few times. The V gene is TRBV28, the J gene TRBJ1-6; D gene uncertain. Germline V gene sequence: CDR1 MDHEN, CDR2 SYDVKM. The CDR3 loop spans 14 amino acids. V was clipped by 6 bases and J by 6 bases, with 12 bases between them. The CDR3 is CASRVGRINSPLHF. In DNA, the CDR3 is TGTGCCAGCAGGGTGGGCCGAATTAATTCACCCCTCCACTTT.

This clone was recorded a few times. The J gene is TRBJ2-7, the V gene TRBV7-8, with a weak D call TRBD2 (5 bases). The CDR3 is made up of 14 amino acids. Germline loops: CDR1 SGHVS, CDR2 FQNEAQ. Trimming left V 1 base short and J 9 bases short, with 16 bases between. CDR3 amino acids: CASSLVQVRGGQYF. CDR3 coding DNA: TGTGCCAGCAGCTTAGTGCAAGTGCGAGGAGGGCAGTACTTC.

This chain links TRBV2 with TRBJ1-5; 10 nucleotides match TRBD1. Germline-derived CDR1 and CDR2 are SNHLY and FYNNEI. With V trimmed by 4 bases and J by 5 bases, 2 bases remained unmatched. The length of the CDR3 is 14 residues. CDR3 in amino acids: CASSADRGDQPQHF. In DNA, the CDR3 is TGTGCCAGCAGTGCGGACAGGGGGGATCAGCCCCAGCATTTT. Based on the CDR3 plus reference TRBV2 and TRBJ1-5, the full variable domain is EPEVTQTPSHQVTQMGQEVILRCVPISNHLYFYWYRQILGQKVEFLVSFYNNEISEKSEIFDDQFSVERPDGSNFTLKIRSTKLEDSAMYFCASSADRGDQPQHFGDGTRLSIL.

The chain employs TRBV7-9 and TRBJ1-1, with TRBD1 matching over 7 bases. CDR3 length: 14 amino acids. V shed 5 bases, J shed 7 bases, and the junction held 10 bases outside the gene matches. Germline-derived CDR1 and CDR2 are SEHNR and FQNEAQ (reference sequence). This CDR3 reads CASSMDRSSLEAFF. DNA of the CDR3: TGTGCCAGCAGCATGGACAGGAGTAGCCTTGAAGCTTTCTTT.

This clone showed up just a few times. This chain uses TRBV6-6 with TRBJ1-1; 7 bases line up with TRBD1. The CDR3 totals 15 residues. Germline trimming cut 8 bases from V and 2 bases from J; bases unmatched to any gene: 11. Germline CDR1 and CDR2: MNHNY and SVGAGI (reference sequence). CDR3 protein: CASGLGGSRNTEAFF. The CDR3 DNA is TGTGCCAGCGGTTTAGGGGGCAGTAGAAACACTGAAGCTTTCTTT.